The 21 T cell receptor beta chains below all came from one sample that was sequenced in a study of PD-1 blockade in classical Hodgkin lymphoma. Measured with immunoSEQ multiplex PCR; TCRdb has only the in-frame clones, and not every one. The table shows around 23,000 clones, with around 80% occurring only once. All patients relapsed after autologous stem cell transplantation, and brentuximab vedotin exposure varied. The sample here was peripheral blood mononuclear cells (PBMCs), taken before the second cycle of nivolumab. The receptors stem from a human donor with classical Hodgkin lymphoma.

This clone was seen just once. The CDR3 DNA reads TGTGCCAGCAGCCGAGGACAGGGTAATTCACCCCTCCACTTT. Residues: CASSRGQGNSPLHF. This chain links TRBV11-2 with TRBJ1-6, with TRBD1 matching over 8 bases. The CDR3 totals 14 residues. V was clipped by 5 bases and J by 6 bases; unmatched bases: 3. CDR1 and CDR2 (germline): SGHAT, FQNNGV.

This sequence joins TRBV19 and TRBJ2-2; weak D call: TRBD2 (6 bases). V lost 6 bases, J lost 3 bases, and 20 bases lay in between. The CDR3 spans 17 residues. Germline V gene data show CDR1 as LNHDA and CDR2 as SQIVND (reference sequence). CDR3 DNA sequence: TGTGCCAGTAGGAGCACTGCTCGGGAGTGGTACACCGGGGAGCTGTTTTTT. Its protein product is CASRSTAREWYTGELFF.

The chain joins TRBV10-3 to TRBJ2-7; D is unresolved. V dropped 4 bases and J dropped 3 bases, with 7 bases sitting between them. The length of the CDR3 is 12 residues. Germline V CDR1 and CDR2: ENHRY, SYGVKD. The CDR3 DNA reads as TGTGCCATCAGTGGTATTCTCTACGAGCAGTACTTC. Protein product: CAISGILYEQYF.

The genes are TRBV4-2 and TRBJ2-1; possibly TRBD2 for D (7 bases). The CDR3 runs to 15 residues. In germline, CDR1 is LGHNA, CDR2 YNFKEQ. V shed 1 base and J shed 8 bases, with 15 bases lying between them. The CDR3 loop is CASSQVHRGADEQFF. CDR3 nucleotide sequence: TGTGCCAGCAGCCAAGTCCACCGGGGGGCTGATGAGCAGTTCTTC.

The V and J genes are TRBV25-1 and TRBJ2-7; no firm D call. Germline assignment: CDR1 MGHDK and CDR2 SYGVNS. The CDR3 spans 11 residues. V was shortened by 8 bases and J by 0 bases, with 5 bases between the two germline ends. CDR3 sequence reads: CASGFSYEQYF. In DNA form, the CDR3 reads TGTGCCAGCGGGTTCTCCTACGAGCAGTACTTC.

The V and J genes are TRBV6-1 and TRBJ2-7; 7 bases agree with TRBD2. The V gene end was trimmed by 2 bases and the J gene end by 1 base; junction bases not matched to a gene: 2. CDR3 size: 14 residues. Germline CDR1 is MNHNS and CDR2 is SASEGT. The CDR3 region has the DNA TGTGCCAGCAGTGAATACGGGGGGTCCTACGAGCAGTACTTC. Translating it yields CASSEYGGSYEQYF.

V gene TRBV6-6 combines with J gene TRBJ2-2; D unresolved. Germline CDR1 reads MNHNY; CDR2 reads SVGAGI (reference sequence). The CDR3 covers 13 residues. The V end was cut by 2 bases, the J end by 3 bases, with 4 bases between. This CDR3 is CASSYGYTGELFF. CDR3 nucleotides: TGTGCCAGCAGTTACGGCTACACCGGGGAGCTGTTTTTT.

The chain employs TRBV9 and TRBJ2-5; 7 bases are a match to TRBD2. Germline values: CDR1 SGDLS, CDR2 YYNGEE. This CDR3 spans 15 amino acids. Trimming cost V 6 bases and J 1 base; bases outside gene matches: 9. CDR3 loop: CASTPSGRPQETQYF. The CDR3 DNA sequence: TGTGCCAGCACACCCTCCGGGAGGCCCCAAGAGACCCAGTACTTC. Complete variable domain (other parts from reference TRBV9 and TRBJ2-5): DSGVTQTPKHLITATGQRVTLRCSPRSGDLSVYWYQQSLDQGLQFLIQYYNGEERAKGNILERFSAQQFPDLHSELNLSSLELGDSALYFCASTPSGRPQETQYFGPGTRLLVL.

The chain has TRBV5-6 and TRBJ1-2, with a weak D call TRBD1 (6 bases). CDR1 and CDR2 from the germline V gene are SGHDT and YYEEEE. V was trimmed by 5 bases and J by 0 bases, leaving 14 bases between them. The CDR3 extends over 15 amino acids. CDR3 protein: CASSGQSRANYGYTF. As DNA, the CDR3 is TGTGCCAGCAGTGGACAGTCGAGAGCTAACTATGGCTACACCTTC.

CDR3 DNA sequence: TGTGCCAGTAGGACTACAGGACTTAGCAATCAGCCCCAGCATTTT. This gives the protein CASRTTGLSNQPQHF. The V and J genes are TRBV19 and TRBJ1-5; possibly TRBD1 for D (5 bases). V was clipped by 6 bases and J by 0 bases, with 12 bases between them. CDR1 is LNHDA and CDR2 is SQIVND in the germline V gene (reference sequence). The CDR3 extends over 15 amino acids.

By share, this clone ranks as medium-sized (0.01 to 0.1%). The chain joins TRBV7-9 to TRBJ1-5; a possible D gene is TRBD1 (6 bases). The CDR3 consists of 15 residues. The V gene's germline CDR1 is SEHNR and CDR2 FQNEAQ (reference sequence). The germline V and J ends were trimmed by 3 bases and 2 bases, with 11 bases remaining between them. CDR3 sequence reads: CASSLGGLGNQPQHF. Here the CDR3 DNA reads TGTGCCAGCAGCTTGGGGGGGCTCGGCAATCAGCCCCAGCATTTT.

V and J are TRBV27 and TRBJ2-3, with TRBD2 identical over 7 bases. There are 20 residues in the CDR3. The V gene's germline CDR1 is MNHEY and CDR2 SMNVEV (reference sequence). V dropped 2 bases and J dropped 1; count of bases not matched to a gene: 18. CDR3 in amino acids: CASSLIGAGPGPRRTDTQYF. CDR3 in DNA: TGTGCCAGCAGTTTAATTGGAGCGGGGCCGGGGCCCCGGCGCACAGATACGCAGTATTTT.

This rearrangement joins TRBV7-1 to TRBJ2-7; 7 positions agree with TRBD2. TRBV7-1 falls under the ORF class, with uncertain function. V shed 4 bases, J shed 3 bases, and the junction held 3 bases outside the gene matches. The CDR3 covers 13 residues. The CDR3 region is CASSLGRDYEQYF. As DNA, the CDR3 is TGTGCCAGCAGCTTAGGGAGGGACTACGAGCAGTACTTC.

CDR3 sequence: CASSLDYYEQYF. The CDR3 DNA sequence: TGTGCCAGCAGCTTAGATTATTACGAGCAGTACTTC. The chain is built from TRBV11-2 and TRBJ2-7, with D hard to call. Germline CDR1 and CDR2: SGHAT and FQNNGV. The ends were cut back, 0 bases at V and 4 bases at J, with 4 bases in the middle. The CDR3 is made up of 12 amino acids.

In its sample, this clone was seen once. V gene TRBV6-4 combines with J gene TRBJ1-1; D is uncertain. Germline assignment: CDR1 MRHNA and CDR2 SNTAGT. The CDR3 has 13 amino acids. Trimming cost V 6 bases and J 5 bases, with 13 bases left between them. The CDR3 loop reads CASRAFEGTEAFF. CDR3 nucleotides: TGTGCCAGCAGGGCTTTCGAGGGAACTGAAGCTTTCTTT.

The J gene is TRBJ2-5, the V gene TRBV7-9; 8 nucleotides align to TRBD1. The CDR3 extends over 16 amino acids. V was pared by 1 base and J by 4 bases, with 8 bases of the junction left unmatched. Germline V CDR1 and CDR2: SEHNR, FQNEAQ (reference sequence). As DNA, the CDR3 is TGTGCCAGCAGCTTAGAAGGACAGGGTTATGGAGAGACCCAGTACTTC. Translation gives CASSLEGQGYGETQYF.

The rearrangement uses TRBV5-1 and TRBJ2-1; 8 bases map to TRBD2. The V gene's germline CDR1 is SGHRS and CDR2 YFSETQ. This CDR3 is built from 15 residues. The V and J ends lost 1 base and 9 bases, in that order; junction bases with no gene match: 9. The CDR3 nucleotides read TGCGCCAGCAGCTTGCTGAGCGGGAGTAAGGGTGAGCAGTTCTTC. Protein product: CASSLLSGSKGEQFF.

V gene TRBV28 combines with J gene TRBJ1-1, with D unclear. Germline-derived CDR1 and CDR2 are MDHEN and SYDVKM. V lost 5 bases to trimming and J lost 0 bases, with 7 bases between them. This CDR3 comprises 13 residues. The CDR3 protein is CASSPRVNTEAFF. As DNA, the CDR3 is TGTGCCAGCAGTCCTAGGGTGAACACTGAAGCTTTCTTT.

The V and J genes are TRBV6-1 and TRBJ1-2; no clear D gene. Germline V gives CDR1 MNHNS, CDR2 SASEGT. Trimming took 10 bases from V and 5 from J, leaving 11 bases between them. The CDR3 has 11 amino acids. CDR3 sequence reads: CAITRGYGYTF. The CDR3 DNA sequence: TGTGCCATCACCCGAGGATATGGCTACACCTTC.

V gene TRBV15 combines with J gene TRBJ2-1, with D possibly being TRBD2 (6 bases). Germline V lookup: CDR1 LNHNV, CDR2 YYDKDF (reference sequence). With 1 base removed from V and 7 bases from J, the gap between germline ends came to 17 bases. The CDR3 extends over 16 amino acids. CDR3 in DNA: TGTGCCACCAGCAGAGTAGATTACGGGAGTGGAAATGAGCAGTTCTTC. Translation: CATSRVDYGSGNEQFF.

This rearrangement joins TRBV10-1 to TRBJ2-2; the match to TRBD2 covers 7 bases. V gave up 6 bases and J gave up 5 bases; unmatched junction bases: 6. This CDR3 has 14 amino acids. Germline CDR1 WNHNN, CDR2 SYGVQD (reference sequence). The CDR3 reads CASRRESATGELFF. CDR3 DNA: TGCGCCAGCAGGCGGGAGTCGGCGACCGGGGAGCTGTTTTTT.